These 32 T cell receptor beta chains came from one sample sequenced in a study of cytomegalovirus exposure and HLA in healthy donors. 60 Vbeta and 13 Jbeta primers were used in PCR. The protocol was immunoSEQ multiplex PCR, while the TCRdb copy is restricted to in-frame clones and leaves out a portion. The table lists 100,000 to 150,000 clones, approximately 87% of them singletons. The sample was PBMCs. These receptors all stem from a man aged 40-49 years in good health and CMV-seronegative.

Note on this clone: Distinct nucleotide sequences in the sample also encode this CDR3. In DNA, the CDR3 is TGCAGTGCGAGGGACAACTACGAGCAGTACTTC. Translation gives CSARDNYEQYF. This chain uses TRBV20-1 with TRBJ2-7, with a possible D match to TRBD1 (6 bases). Trimming pared 6 bases from V and 3 bases from J, leaving 9 bases between. Germline V gene sequence: CDR1 DFQATT, CDR2 SNEGSKA (reference sequence). The CDR3 has 11 residues.

V is TRBV19 and J is TRBJ2-5, with D unclear. The V and J ends lost 5 bases and 7 bases respectively, with 14 bases between them. From germline, CDR1 is LNHDA and CDR2 SQIVND (reference sequence). This CDR3 comprises 13 residues. The CDR3 loop reads CASSEVEFGTQYF. The DNA of the CDR3 is TGTGCCAGTAGTGAGGTGGAATTTGGGACCCAGTACTTC.

On this clone itself: Other DNA sequences in the sample encode the same CDR3. This rearrangement joins TRBV9 to TRBJ2-7, with 10 bases lining up with TRBD2. This CDR3 region has 16 residues. The V segment lost 4 bases and the J segment 0 bases; nucleotides outside the gene matches: 7. Germline loops: CDR1 SGDLS, CDR2 YYNGEE. DNA for the CDR3: TGTGCCAGCAGCCCCCGGTCTAGCGGGAGCTCCTACGAGCAGTACTTC. This codes for CASSPRSSGSSYEQYF. The whole variable domain, filled in from reference TRBV9 and TRBJ2-7, reads DSGVTQTPKHLITATGQRVTLRCSPRSGDLSVYWYQQSLDQGLQFLIQYYNGEERAKGNILERFSAQQFPDLHSELNLSSLELGDSALYFCASSPRSSGSSYEQYFGPGTRLTVT.

This clone was counted between two and nine times. The chain couples TRBV28 to TRBJ1-1; D gene unclear. Germline V gene lookup returns CDR1 MDHEN and CDR2 SYDVKM. There are 14 residues in the CDR3. The ends were cut back, 8 bases at V and 0 bases at J, with 13 bases in the middle. For the CDR3, the DNA is TGTGCCAGCTGCAGTGGGAGATTGAACACTGAAGCTTTCTTT. This encodes CASCSGRLNTEAFF.

This chain connects TRBV4-3 to TRBJ1-5; 8 nucleotides line up with TRBD1. V trimming: 0 bases; J trimming: 1 base; junction bases outside the gene matches: 5. The CDR3 covers 17 residues. Germline CDR1 is LGHNA and CDR2 is YSLEER. CDR3 DNA sequence: TGCGCCAGCAGCCAAGACCGGACAGGGACAAGCAATCAGCCCCAGCATTTT. Its translation: CASSQDRTGTSNQPQHF.

The chain carries TRBV6-5 and TRBJ2-1, with TRBD1 matching 8 bases. Germline lookup yields CDR1 MNHEY and CDR2 SVGAGI. The V gene end was trimmed by 7 bases and the J gene end by 3 bases; junction bases not matched to a gene: 5. This CDR3 comprises 14 residues. CDR3 in amino acids: CASKTGADYNEQFF. In DNA, the CDR3 is TGTGCCAGCAAGACAGGGGCGGACTACAATGAGCAGTTCTTC.

The V call is TRBV6-1, the J call TRBJ2-3; 7 bases align to TRBD1. The CDR3 has 15 residues. Trimming cost V 4 bases and J 2 bases; bases outside gene matches: 6. In germline, CDR1 is MNHNS, CDR2 SASEGT. The CDR3: CASSGQGRTTDTQYF. The CDR3 DNA reads TGTGCCAGCAGTGGACAGGGAAGGACCACAGATACGCAGTATTTT.

The chain couples TRBV7-2 to TRBJ1-4; D gene unclear. Germline lookup yields CDR1 SGHTA and CDR2 FQGNSA. This CDR3 has 15 amino acids. V gave up 3 bases and J gave up 0 bases, with 8 bases separating them. CDR3 in DNA: TGTGCCAGCAGCTTGCAGGTCTCAACTAATGAAAAACTGTTTTTT. It specifies CASSLQVSTNEKLFF.

The chain couples TRBV19 to TRBJ1-1, with 8 bases that match TRBD1. V dropped 5 bases and J dropped 0; count of bases not matched to a gene: 11. The CDR3 length is 17 residues. From germline, CDR1 is LNHDA and CDR2 SQIVND (reference sequence). CDR3 coding DNA: TGTGCCAGTAGTTCCCGGACAGGGCGGAGGATGAACACTGAAGCTTTCTTT. As protein: CASSSRTGRRMNTEAFF.

The V gene is TRBV28, the J gene TRBJ1-1, with 8 nucleotides matching TRBD1. The CDR3 contains 17 residues. The V and J ends lost 7 bases and 0 bases, in that order; junction bases with no gene match: 13. Germline CDR1 and CDR2: MDHEN and SYDVKM. The CDR3 bases are TGTGCCAGCACCGCGGACAGGGACCTGCTCATGAACACTGAAGCTTTCTTT. Its translation is CASTADRDLLMNTEAFF.

The chain is built from TRBV7-9 and TRBJ2-7, with 9 nucleotides matching TRBD1. After removal of 1 base from V and 3 bases from J, the junction contained 13 bases not matched to a gene. The CDR3 is 18 residues long. Germline V gene sequence: CDR1 SEHNR, CDR2 FQNEAQ (reference sequence). The CDR3 region is CASSLDNLGGQGNYEQYF. The CDR3 DNA is TGTGCCAGCAGCTTAGATAATTTAGGTGGACAGGGGAACTACGAGCAGTACTTC.

The chain joins TRBV27 to TRBJ2-3, with 8 bases aligning to TRBD1. The germline gives CDR1 MNHEY, CDR2 SMNVEV (reference sequence). Trimming took 6 bases from V and 1 from J; bases not matched to a gene: 6. This CDR3 region has 15 residues. Here the CDR3 DNA reads TGTGCCAGCAGACTACAGGGGGTTGGCACAGATACGCAGTATTTT. The encoded protein is CASRLQGVGTDTQYF.

The gene calls are TRBV5-1 and TRBJ2-1; 8 bases map to TRBD2. J lost 0 bases, V lost 4 bases, and 6 bases had no gene match. The CDR3 is made up of 16 amino acids. Per germline, CDR1 SGHRS and CDR2 YFSETQ. The CDR3 DNA reads TGCGCCAGCAGCCCCCACAGCGGGAGCTCCTACAATGAGCAGTTCTTC. Amino acid sequence: CASSPHSGSSYNEQFF.

The gene calls are TRBV9 and TRBJ1-2; D not resolved. The CDR3 totals 13 residues. Trimming pared 2 bases from V and 1 base from J, leaving 6 bases between. The germline V gene has CDR1 SGDLS and CDR2 YYNGEE. CDR3: CASSVSYNYGYTF. For the CDR3, the DNA is TGTGCCAGCAGCGTGAGCTATAACTATGGCTACACCTTC.

V is TRBV7-9 and J is TRBJ1-4, with no clear D. V shed 7 bases and J shed 4 bases, with 13 bases lying between them. The germline CDR1 and CDR2 sequences are SEHNR and FQNEAQ (reference sequence). This CDR3 comprises 14 residues. CDR3 in amino acids: CASIRDRGNEKLFF. The CDR3 DNA reads as TGTGCCAGCATCCGAGACCGGGGTAATGAAAAACTGTTTTTT.

CDR3 in amino acids: CASRGGALSEKLFF. The DNA for the CDR3 is TGTGCCAGCCGAGGGGGGGCTCTAAGTGAAAAACTGTTTTTT. The chain carries TRBV2 and TRBJ1-4; D perhaps matches TRBD1 (6 bases). V was pared by 8 bases and J by 7 bases, with 17 bases between. CDR1 is SNHLY and CDR2 is FYNNEI in the germline V gene. The CDR3 consists of 14 residues.

The CDR3 nucleotides are TGTGCCAGCAGCTTAGGTGGTAGCGGGAGGGCCGGGGGATATAAGTACTTC. As protein: CASSLGGSGRAGGYKYF. The chain carries TRBV7-9 and TRBJ2-4, with 11 bases matching TRBD2. With V trimmed by 1 base and J by 14 bases, 16 bases remained unmatched. The CDR3 spans 17 residues. Germline V gives CDR1 SEHNR, CDR2 FQNEAQ (reference sequence).

The chain employs TRBV7-8 and TRBJ2-7; the D is unclear. The CDR3 runs to 14 residues. Germline CDR1 is SGHVS and CDR2 is FQNEAQ. With 2 bases removed from V and 0 bases from J, the gap between germline ends came to 8 bases. CDR3 in amino acids: CASSLSIGSYEQYF. CDR3 DNA: TGTGCCAGCAGCTTATCAATCGGCTCCTACGAGCAGTACTTC. Together with reference TRBV7-8 and TRBJ2-7, the CDR3 gives the full variable domain: GAGVSQSPRYKVAKRGQDVALRCDPISGHVSLFWYQQALGQGPEFLTYFQNEAQLDKSGLPSDRFFAERPEGSVSTLKIQRTQQEDSAVYLCASSLSIGSYEQYFGPGTRLTVT.

This rearrangement joins TRBV19 to TRBJ2-5; 7 nucleotides match TRBD1. The CDR3 is made up of 18 amino acids. CDR1 and CDR2 (germline): LNHDA, SQIVND (reference sequence). V was clipped by 5 bases and J by 0 bases; unmatched bases: 15. DNA of the CDR3: TGTGCCAGTAGTTTCGGGACAGCCGTGGCGTGGGACCAAGAGACCCAGTACTTC. It yields the protein CASSFGTAVAWDQETQYF.

The chain carries TRBV28 and TRBJ2-2, with 11 bases aligning to TRBD1. V lost 4 bases, J lost 3 bases, and 7 bases stayed unmatched. The CDR3 has 17 residues. In germline, CDR1 is MDHEN, CDR2 SYDVKM. CDR3 in DNA: TGTGCCAGCAGTTCCACCGGGACAGGGGGTTACACCGGGGAGCTGTTTTTT. This sequence encodes CASSSTGTGGYTGELFF.

This chain uses TRBV15 with TRBJ2-2; 9 bases fit TRBD2. V shed 0 bases and J 0 bases; nucleotides not matched to a gene: 11. This CDR3 is built from 20 residues. Germline loops: CDR1 LNHNV, CDR2 YYDKDF (reference sequence). The DNA of the CDR3 is TGTGCCACCAGCAGAGACCGTCCGGGACTAGCCGCTACGAACACCGGGGAGCTGTTTTTT. It encodes CATSRDRPGLAATNTGELFF.

This clone was seen a handful of times. The rearrangement joins TRBV12-2 to TRBJ1-4; the table's D call of TRBD1 was not tested on the DNA. TRBV12-2 is labeled a pseudogene. CDR3 length: 20 amino acids. Written as DNA, the CDR3 is TGTGCAAGTCGCTTAGCGATAACAGGGGGCGAAGGCCCAACTAATGAAAAACTGTTTTTT. It translates to CASRLAITGGEGPTNEKLFF.

The chain employs TRBV5-3 and TRBJ2-3, with a weak D call TRBD2 (6 bases). TRBV5-3 is filed as an ORF, its function uncertain. The CDR3 covers 17 residues. V was trimmed by 4 bases and J by 2 bases, leaving 20 bases between them. The CDR3 DNA reads TGTGCCAGAAGCGCTGGGGTTGGCGGAGGGGACACAGATACGCAGTATTTT. Amino acid sequence: CARSAGVGGGDTDTQYF.

This clone was picked up a small number of times. The chain uses TRBV27 and TRBJ2-2; the D gene is possibly TRBD2 (6 bases). V lost 5 bases, J lost 5 bases, and 21 bases lay in between. Germline values: CDR1 MNHEY, CDR2 SMNVEV (reference sequence). The CDR3 covers 17 residues. The CDR3, as DNA: TGTGCCAGCAGTCCAGGTTGGGACTTCCTAGGTACCGGGGAGCTGTTTTTT. It specifies CASSPGWDFLGTGELFF.

This chain uses TRBV9 with TRBJ1-2; 9 nucleotides line up with TRBD1. J gave up 0 bases and V 0 bases, and 3 bases lay outside the gene matches. The CDR3 contains 16 residues. The germline gives CDR1 SGDLS, CDR2 YYNGEE. The CDR3: CASSVEGDRANYGYTF. CDR3 DNA: TGTGCCAGCAGCGTAGAAGGGGACAGGGCTAACTATGGCTACACCTTC. Variable domain in full (rest from reference TRBV9 and TRBJ1-2): DSGVTQTPKHLITATGQRVTLRCSPRSGDLSVYWYQQSLDQGLQFLIQYYNGEERAKGNILERFSAQQFPDLHSELNLSSLELGDSALYFCASSVEGDRANYGYTFGSGTRLTVV.

This clone was detected a few times. The CDR3 protein is CASSPSYQGSYNEQFF. DNA of the CDR3: TGCGCCAGCAGCCCAAGTTATCAGGGGTCCTACAATGAGCAGTTCTTC. The chain is built from TRBV4-1 and TRBJ2-1, with a weak D call TRBD1 (6 bases). CDR1 and CDR2 from the germline V gene are MGHRA and YSYEKL. The germline V and J ends were trimmed by 4 bases and 1 base, with 14 bases remaining between them. CDR3 length: 16 amino acids.

The chain has TRBV18 and TRBJ2-7; tentative D call: TRBD2 (6 bases). This CDR3 is 16 amino acids long. Looked up from germline, CDR1 is KGHSH and CDR2 is LQKENI. The ends were cut back, 2 bases at V and 3 bases at J, with 17 bases in the middle. Written as DNA, the CDR3 is TGTGCCAGCTCACCAGGGGGGTCGTCTGGTAACTACGAGCAGTACTTC. Protein: CASSPGGSSGNYEQYF.

The chain couples TRBV6-6 to TRBJ1-4, with 11 bases lining up with TRBD1. From germline, CDR1 is MNHNY and CDR2 SVGAGI (reference sequence). V shed 2 bases and J 6 bases; nucleotides not matched to a gene: 2. The length of the CDR3 is 15 residues. The CDR3 sequence: CASSYRGQGDEKLFF. The DNA of the CDR3 is TGTGCCAGCAGTTACAGGGGACAGGGGGATGAAAAACTGTTTTTT.

V is TRBV19 and J is TRBJ2-7; 8 bases line up with TRBD2. J lost 4 bases, V lost 4 bases, and 6 bases had no gene match. The CDR3 covers 14 residues. Germline CDR1 and CDR2: LNHDA and SQIVND (reference sequence). This chain's CDR3 is CASSSSSGHYEQYF. The DNA of the CDR3 is TGTGCCAGTAGTAGTTCTAGCGGGCATTACGAGCAGTACTTC.

This clone was recorded a few times. The rearrangement links TRBV2 to TRBJ1-4; 8 nucleotides line up with TRBD1. From germline, CDR1 is SNHLY and CDR2 FYNNEI. The CDR3 totals 13 residues. Trimming cost V 6 bases and J 8 bases; bases outside gene matches: 5. CDR3: CASRGDRTEKLFF. The DNA of the CDR3 is TGTGCCAGCAGAGGGGACAGGACGGAAAAACTGTTTTTT.

J is TRBJ2-1 and V is TRBV5-6; the D gene is possibly TRBD2 (5 bases). Germline V gene data show CDR1 as SGHDT and CDR2 as YYEEEE. V lost 0 bases to trimming and J lost 6 bases, with 10 bases between them. The CDR3 runs 14 residues. The CDR3 sequence is CASSLARTLNEQFF. In DNA form, the CDR3 reads TGTGCCAGCAGCTTGGCTAGGACTCTCAATGAGCAGTTCTTC.

V and J are TRBV6-5 and TRBJ1-6; 9 bases map to TRBD1. The V and J ends lost 6 bases and 9 bases, in that order; junction bases with no gene match: 9. Germline V lookup: CDR1 MNHEY, CDR2 SVGAGI. The length of the CDR3 is 15 residues. The CDR3 loop reads CASSRDRARGSPLHF. CDR3 coding DNA: TGTGCCAGCAGCAGGGACAGGGCAAGGGGTTCACCCCTCCACTTT.